This passage covers 24 T cell receptor beta chains from one sample sequenced in a study of memory CD4+ T cells and cytomegalovirus serostatus. Single viable CD3+CD4+CD8-CD45RO+ cells were sorted as the memory CD4+ T cells. The table came from immunoSEQ multiplex PCR; TCRdb's copy has only in-frame clones and leaves some out. The repertoire has roughly 50,000 clones, approximately 81% of them found once; the top ten carry roughly 0.5%. The sequencing sample was made of memory CD4+ T cells from blood. These receptor sequences come from an adult in good health and CMV-seronegative. Some clones in this sample may be carry-over from other donors' samples.

This chain joins TRBV27 and TRBJ2-7, with a tentative D call TRBD2 (5 bases). Trimming removed 4 bases from V and 5 bases from J, with 12 bases in between. The CDR3 is made up of 13 amino acids. Per germline, CDR1 MNHEY and CDR2 SMNVEV (reference sequence). CDR3 bases: TGTGCCAGCAGTTGGACCTACGGGAACGAGCAGTACTTC. It codes for CASSWTYGNEQYF.

V usage is TRBV5-1 and J usage is TRBJ1-1, with D unclear. Trimming cost V 2 bases and J 6 bases, with 8 bases left between them. Germline V gives CDR1 SGHRS, CDR2 YFSETQ. This CDR3 has 12 residues. The CDR3 loop reads CASSLNGAEAFF. CDR3 sequence (DNA): TGCGCCAGCAGCTTAAACGGGGCTGAAGCTTTCTTT.

The J gene is TRBJ1-6, the V gene TRBV6-5; the match to TRBD1 covers 9 bases. The CDR3 is 14 amino acids. Germline loops: CDR1 MNHEY, CDR2 SVGAGI. The V and J ends lost 6 bases and 11 bases, in that order; junction bases with no gene match: 8. Written as DNA, the CDR3 is TGTGCCAGCAGAAAGTCACAGGGGGCAACACCCCTCCACTTT. Protein: CASRKSQGATPLHF.

The rearrangement uses TRBV30 and TRBJ2-5, with D perhaps given as TRBD1 or TRBD2 (5 bases each). The length of the CDR3 is 14 residues. The V and J ends lost 0 bases and 5 bases respectively, with 13 bases between them. Germline assignment: CDR1 GTSNPN and CDR2 SVGIG (reference sequence). The CDR3 DNA is TGTGCCTGGAGTGTGGGTGGGACGGGCGAGACCCAGTACTTC. It yields the protein CAWSVGGTGETQYF.

The genes are TRBV5-1 and TRBJ2-2, with D possibly TRBD1 on 5 matching bases. The V gene lost 6 bases and the J gene lost 1 base, with 16 bases spanning the gap. Germline CDR1 and CDR2: SGHRS and YFSETQ. The CDR3 covers 16 residues. The CDR3 protein is CASIRDRVENTGELFF. CDR3 sequence (DNA): TGCGCCAGCATACGTGACAGAGTAGAGAACACCGGGGAGCTGTTTTTT.

The gene calls are TRBV6-5 and TRBJ1-2; possible D gene TRBD1, 5 bases. The V gene lost 6 bases and the J gene lost 7 bases, with 15 bases spanning the gap. CDR3 length: 13 residues. The germline V gene encodes CDR1 MNHEY and CDR2 SVGAGI. In DNA form, the CDR3 reads TGTGCCAGCAGCTACGGGTGGGGGGGTGGCTACACCTTC. Translation: CASSYGWGGGYTF.

The genes are TRBV7-2 and TRBJ2-7, with 8 bases lining up with TRBD2. From germline, CDR1 is SGHTA and CDR2 FQGNSA. The ends lost 3 bases at V and 9 bases at J; junction bases unmatched: 19. This CDR3 has 17 residues. CDR3 in amino acids: CASSLGSIAGTFQVQYF. The CDR3 nucleotides read TGTGCCAGCAGCTTGGGTTCGATAGCGGGGACGTTCCAGGTGCAGTACTTC.

The J gene is TRBJ2-7, the V gene TRBV11-2, with TRBD1 matching over 7 bases. The junction had 5 bases not matched to a gene; V was cut back by 0 bases and J by 6 bases. The CDR3 runs to 14 residues. Germline V gene sequence: CDR1 SGHAT, CDR2 FQNNGV. CDR3 DNA sequence: TGTGCCAGCAGCTTAGAACAGGGGATTACCGAGCAGTACTTC. It is translated as CASSLEQGITEQYF.

The genes are TRBV11-2 and TRBJ2-3; D perhaps matches TRBD2 (6 bases). Germline V gives CDR1 SGHAT, CDR2 FQNNGV. The germline V and J ends were trimmed by 5 bases and 2 bases, with 20 bases remaining between them. CDR3 length equals 17 residues. CDR3 sequence: CASSLQRVTGVTDTQYF. The CDR3, as DNA: TGTGCCAGCAGCCTCCAGCGTGTGACGGGAGTCACAGATACGCAGTATTTT.

The chain couples TRBV5-1 to TRBJ1-4, with D uncertain. Germline CDR1 reads SGHRS; CDR2 reads YFSETQ. The ends were cut back, 5 bases at V and 8 bases at J, with 13 bases in the middle. CDR3 length: 13 residues. CDR3 bases: TGCGCCAGCAGGGGCAATATAGGCGAAAAACTGTTTTTT. It translates to CASRGNIGEKLFF.

In its sample, this clone was seen once. The chain joins TRBV25-1 to TRBJ1-3; 9 bases fit TRBD1. V lost 1 base, J lost 7 bases, and 8 bases stayed unmatched. The length of the CDR3 is 16 residues. The V gene's germline CDR1 is MGHDK and CDR2 SYGVNS. CDR3 loop: CASSESGGQGSNTIYF. The CDR3 DNA sequence: TGTGCCAGCAGTGAATCGGGGGGACAGGGCTCGAACACCATATATTTT. The full variable domain, its missing parts supplied by reference TRBV25-1 and TRBJ1-3, is EADIYQTPRYLVIGTGKKITLECSQTMGHDKMYWYQQDPGMELHLIHYSYGVNSTEKGDLSSESTVSRIRTEHFPLTLESARPSHTSQYLCASSESGGQGSNTIYFGEGSWLTVV.

The genes are TRBV2 and TRBJ2-7, with D unresolved. CDR3 length: 12 amino acids. Germline CDR1 and CDR2: SNHLY and FYNNEI. V lost 1 base to trimming and J lost 4 bases, with 5 bases between them. CDR3 coding DNA: TGTGCCAGCAGTGAAGGGGGTTACGAGCAGTACTTC. Translating it yields CASSEGGYEQYF.

V and J are TRBV12-1 and TRBJ1-4; the D call TRBD1 from the table was never checked on the DNA. TRBV12-1 counts as a pseudogene. The CDR3 has 15 residues. In nucleotides, the CDR3 is TGTGCCACCCCGTTTCTGTGGGACAGTAATGAAAAACTGTTTTTT. It codes for CATPFLWDSNEKLFF.

This clone has just a few counts. Germline is not matched at one junction end, which may reflect a read error. V gene TRBV2 combines with J gene TRBJ1-4; no definite D call. The CDR3 has 13 residues. The germline CDR1 and CDR2 sequences are SNHLY and FYNNEI. CDR3 loop: CASREGTNEKLFF. The CDR3 DNA is TGTGCCAGCAGAGAAGGAACTAATGAAAAACTGTTTTTT.

The chain combines TRBV7-2 with TRBJ2-3; no clear D. Trimming removed 7 bases from V and 5 bases from J, with 13 bases in between. The CDR3 runs to 13 residues. Germline V lookup: CDR1 SGHTA, CDR2 FQGNSA. DNA for the CDR3: TGTGCCAGCACCTCGGTCCTTCGAGATACGCAGTATTTT. Encoded protein: CASTSVLRDTQYF.

The chain joins TRBV7-9 to TRBJ2-7, with D possibly matching TRBD2 (6 bases). The CDR3 runs 15 residues. V lost 1 base and J lost 3, with 13 bases in between. The V gene's germline CDR1 is SEHNR and CDR2 FQNEAQ (reference sequence). In DNA, the CDR3 is TGTGCCAGCAGCTTAGGTGGGGGGACCTTCTACGAGCAGTACTTC. Its protein is CASSLGGGTFYEQYF. The full variable domain, in which reference TRBV7-9 and TRBJ2-7 provide the parts outside the CDR3, is DTGVSQNPRHKITKRGQNVTFRCDPISEHNRLYWYRQTLGQGPEFLTYFQNEAQLEKSRLLSDRFSAERPKGSFSTLEIQRTEQGDSAMYLCASSLGGGTFYEQYFGPGTRLTVT.

This clone was counted only a few times. V is TRBV2 and J is TRBJ1-1; 7 nucleotides align to TRBD1. The junction had 14 bases not matched to a gene; V was cut back by 4 bases and J by 9 bases. The CDR3 has 15 residues. The germline V gene encodes CDR1 SNHLY and CDR2 FYNNEI. CDR3 sequence reads: CASSVWQGDSQKAFF. In nucleotides, the CDR3 is TGTGCCAGCAGTGTCTGGCAGGGGGACAGTCAGAAAGCTTTCTTT.

The V and J genes are TRBV30 and TRBJ2-2; D gene ambiguous. The CDR3 length is 11 residues. With 8 bases removed from V and 7 bases from J, the gap between germline ends came to 11 bases. Germline-derived CDR1 and CDR2 are GTSNPN and SVGIG (reference sequence). CDR3 bases: TGTGCCGGCTCTCTAGGCGGGGAGCTGTTTTTT. It codes for CAGSLGGELFF.

The J gene is TRBJ2-1, the V gene TRBV18, with 10 positions matching TRBD1. Looked up from germline, CDR1 is KGHSH and CDR2 is LQKENI. CDR3 size: 12 residues. V lost 5 bases to trimming and J lost 9 bases; unmatched junction nucleotides: 1. This CDR3 reads CASSGDRGEQFF. The CDR3 DNA reads TGTGCCAGCTCAGGGGACAGGGGTGAGCAGTTCTTC.

The rearrangement joins TRBV11-2 to TRBJ2-2; 7 nucleotides line up with TRBD1. Looked up from germline, CDR1 is SGHAT and CDR2 is FQNNGV. V shed 1 base, J shed 5 bases, and the junction held 7 bases outside the gene matches. CDR3 size: 16 residues. CDR3 nucleotide sequence: TGTGCCAGCAGCTTAGGAGGGACAGTTCGAACCGGGGAGCTGTTTTTT. Translating gives CASSLGGTVRTGELFF.

This clone appeared a few times. J is TRBJ1-2 and V is TRBV4-3, with D possibly TRBD1 on 6 matching bases. This CDR3 comprises 16 residues. Germline CDR1 is LGHNA and CDR2 is YSLEER. Trimming took 0 bases from V and 3 from J, leaving 14 bases between them. CDR3 sequence: CASSQEYAQGHYGYTF. The CDR3 region has the DNA TGCGCCAGCAGCCAAGAATACGCCCAGGGGCACTATGGCTACACCTTC.

The genes are TRBV28 and TRBJ1-4, with a possible D match to TRBD1 (5 bases). The CDR3 sequence is 14 residues long. V was clipped by 6 bases and J by 3 bases, with 11 bases between them. Germline CDR1 is MDHEN and CDR2 is SYDVKM. CDR3 loop: CASSTGPPNEKLFF. The CDR3 region has the DNA TGTGCCAGCAGCACAGGACCCCCTAATGAAAAACTGTTTTTT.

The chain recombines TRBV11-2 with TRBJ2-7, with TRBD2 matching 7 bases. This CDR3 comprises 15 residues. Germline V gene data show CDR1 as SGHAT and CDR2 as FQNNGV. Unmatched junction bases numbered 7, after V lost 2 bases and J lost 3 bases. The CDR3 region is CASSLLAGVSYEQYF. The CDR3 DNA sequence: TGTGCCAGCAGCTTATTGGCGGGAGTAAGCTACGAGCAGTACTTC.

The rearrangement uses TRBV23-1 and TRBJ2-7, with D uncertain. TRBV23-1 is an ORF for which the function is uncertain. V was clipped by 4 bases and J by 0 bases, with 13 bases between them. The CDR3 runs to 15 residues. The CDR3 bases are TGCGCCAGCAGTCGACCGGCAAAATTCTCCTACGAGCAGTACTTC. It encodes CASSRPAKFSYEQYF.